Below, one T cell receptor beta chain is given with its context. Germline V gene lookup returns CDR1 SGHTA and CDR2 FQGTGA. V was cut by 1 base and J by 2 bases, with 8 bases left in between. The CDR3 sequence is 14 residues long. RNA in amounts of roughly 0.5 to 1 ug was reverse transcribed with random hexamers. Via MiXCR, TCRdb re-called the immunoSEQ multiplex PCR reads, giving one row per CDR3 protein. Here the sample spans about 190,000 distinct CDR3 sequences, over 90% being singletons. This record comes from a study of CD8 T cells in Susac syndrome. This sequence was found in a human donor with Susac syndrome. This chain connects TRBV7-3 to TRBJ2-5; TRBD2 might be the D (5 bases). The sample taken for sequencing was CD8+ T cells from PBMCs. The CDR3 reads CASSLNRGQETQYF. DNA of the CDR3: TGTGCCAGCAGCTTAAATCGGGGACAAGAGACCCAGTACTTC.